Listed here are 3 T cell receptor beta chains from one sample, sequenced in a study of OX40 agonist ivuxolimab in advanced cancers. This table comes from immunoSEQ multiplex PCR, and its TCRdb copy is limited to in-frame clones, with some not included. The sample holds roughly 16,000 clones, roughly 81% seen once. The sample here was CD4+ or CD8+ T cells sorted from blood, taken in a trial of the OX40 agonist ivuxolimab. The source is an adult with an advanced solid tumor such as melanoma, head and neck, liver or kidney cancer.

DNA of the CDR3: TGTGCCAGCTCACCACGCGGCCCGAACACCGGGGAGCTGTTTTTT. Encoded protein: CASSPRGPNTGELFF. The chain combines TRBV18 with TRBJ2-2; D gene unclear. Germline CDR1 reads KGHSH; CDR2 reads LQKENI. V lost 1 base to trimming and J lost 0 bases, with 6 bases between them. This CDR3 has 15 amino acids.

This sequence joins TRBV28 and TRBJ2-1; D unresolved. This CDR3 spans 14 amino acids. The V gene's germline CDR1 is MDHEN and CDR2 SYDVKM. V was shortened by 3 bases and J by 8 bases, with 14 bases between the two germline ends. The CDR3 sequence: CASSFSNLIDEQFF. For the CDR3, the DNA is TGTGCCAGCAGTTTTAGCAACCTTATCGATGAGCAGTTCTTC. Combining the CDR3 with reference TRBV28 and TRBJ2-1 gives the whole variable domain DVKVTQSSRYLVKRTGEKVFLECVQDMDHENMFWYRQDPGLGLRLIYFSYDVKMKEKGDIPEGYSVSREKKERFSLILESASTNQTSMYLCASSFSNLIDEQFFGPGTRLTVL.

The chain recombines TRBV7-2 with TRBJ2-7; D call uncertain. V shed 4 bases and J shed 3 bases, with 7 bases lying between them. The CDR3 is 12 residues long. The germline V gene has CDR1 SGHTA and CDR2 FQGNSA. CDR3 sequence reads: CASSSSHYEQYF. Written as DNA, the CDR3 is TGTGCCAGCAGCTCCAGCCACTACGAGCAGTACTTC.